The 22 T cell receptor beta chains below all came from one sample that was sequenced in a study of shared clonotypes between healthy human individuals. Here immunoSEQ multiplex PCR was the method, and the copy in TCRdb shows in-frame clones only, minus some. The sample holds approximately 2,300,000 clones, 85% to 95% seen once. The specimen was naive CD4+ T cells from PBMCs. The sample's subset: CD45RA+ positively selected. Receptors originate from a man in his late teens or twenties in good health. Some clones in this sample may be carry-over from other donors' samples.

The V and J genes are TRBV5-5 and TRBJ1-1; D gene ambiguous. V lost 0 bases and J 1 base, leaving 7 bases between the germline ends. The CDR3 covers 14 residues. Germline CDR1 and CDR2: SGHKS and YYEKEE (reference sequence). The CDR3 coding sequence is TGTGCCAGCAGCTTGGGGGTTCGGAACACTGAAGCTTTCTTT. This codes for CASSLGVRNTEAFF.

V usage is TRBV29-1 and J usage is TRBJ2-3, with TRBD2 matching over 7 bases. Germline loops: CDR1 SQVTM, CDR2 ANQGSEA. The ends lost 6 bases at V and 5 bases at J; junction bases unmatched: 11. CDR3 length equals 14 residues. CDR3 protein: CSVATSRAGDTQYF. The CDR3 bases are TGCAGCGTGGCGACTAGCAGAGCTGGAGATACGCAGTATTTT.

The chain carries TRBV19 and TRBJ2-4, with TRBD1 identical over 8 bases. From germline, CDR1 is LNHDA and CDR2 SQIVND (reference sequence). This CDR3 comprises 15 residues. V dropped 5 bases and J dropped 0; count of bases not matched to a gene: 3. CDR3: CASSADRVAKNIQYF. For the CDR3, the DNA is TGTGCCAGTAGTGCGGACAGGGTAGCCAAAAACATTCAGTACTTC.

The chain links TRBV28 to TRBJ1-2; TRBD1 matches at 10 bases. This CDR3 contains 15 residues. The germline gives CDR1 MDHEN, CDR2 SYDVKM. The V segment lost 3 bases and the J segment 7 bases; nucleotides outside the gene matches: 8. CDR3 sequence: CASSLLGQGIRGYTF. DNA of the CDR3: TGTGCCAGCAGTTTGTTGGGACAGGGGATCCGTGGCTACACCTTC.

This rearrangement joins TRBV5-1 to TRBJ2-7; TRBD2 agrees at 10 bases. The CDR3 covers 16 residues. The V gene's germline CDR1 is SGHRS and CDR2 YFSETQ. The V gene end was trimmed by 5 bases and the J gene end by 0 bases; junction bases not matched to a gene: 8. In nucleotides, the CDR3 is TGCGCCAGCAGTGTGGGGCCTAGCGGGAGCTCCTACGAGCAGTACTTC. This codes for CASSVGPSGSSYEQYF. The full variable domain, completed using reference TRBV5-1 and TRBJ2-7, is KAGVTQTPRYLIKTRGQQVTLSCSPISGHRSVSWYQQTPGQGLQFLFEYFSETQRNKGNFPGRFSGRQFSNSRSEMNVSTLELGDSALYLCASSVGPSGSSYEQYFGPGTRLTVT.

The rearrangement joins TRBV28 to TRBJ2-2; D is unresolved. The V gene's germline CDR1 is MDHEN and CDR2 SYDVKM. CDR3 size: 13 residues. V was trimmed by 7 bases and J by 2 bases, leaving 8 bases between them. The CDR3 DNA sequence: TGTGCCAGCACTCCCGGTAACACCGGGGAGCTGTTTTTT. This encodes CASTPGNTGELFF. The whole variable domain, remainder taken from reference TRBV28 and TRBJ2-2, is DVKVTQSSRYLVKRTGEKVFLECVQDMDHENMFWYRQDPGLGLRLIYFSYDVKMKEKGDIPEGYSVSREKKERFSLILESASTNQTSMYLCASTPGNTGELFFGEGSRLTVL.

Only one count was recorded for this clone. This rearrangement joins TRBV11-1 to TRBJ2-3; 7 bases are shared with TRBD2. CDR1 is SGHAT, CDR2 FQDESV, per germline (reference sequence). The trim removed 1 base at V and 0 bases at J, leaving 4 bases unmatched. The CDR3 sequence is 16 residues long. The CDR3 DNA follows: TGTGCCAGCAGCTTAGGCACTAGCGCCAGCACAGATACGCAGTATTTT. It specifies CASSLGTSASTDTQYF. Drawing the rest from reference TRBV11-1 and TRBJ2-3, the complete variable domain is EAEVAQSPRYKITEKSQAVAFWCDPISGHATLYWYRQILGQGPELLVQFQDESVVDDSQLPKDRFSAERLKGVDSTLKIQPAELGDSAMYLCASSLGTSASTDTQYFGPGTRLTVL.

The genes are TRBV6-5 and TRBJ2-1, with 9 bases lining up with TRBD1. The CDR3 spans 16 residues. Germline CDR1 and CDR2: MNHEY and SVGAGI. J lost 1 base, V lost 2 bases, and 3 bases had no gene match. CDR3 DNA sequence: TGTGCCAGCAGTTACGCCGGGACAGGGTCCTACAATGAGCAGTTCTTC. It codes for CASSYAGTGSYNEQFF.

The chain links TRBV9 to TRBJ2-2; D call uncertain. The V end was cut by 3 bases, the J end by 2 bases, with 8 bases between. The CDR3 covers 14 residues. Looked up from germline, CDR1 is SGDLS and CDR2 is YYNGEE. For the CDR3, the DNA is TGTGCCAGCAGCGCTACTTCAAACACCGGGGAGCTGTTTTTT. As protein: CASSATSNTGELFF.

This chain connects TRBV25-1 to TRBJ2-2; a weak D match, TRBD1 (6 bases). The CDR3 sequence is 15 residues long. Germline CDR1 reads MGHDK; CDR2 reads SYGVNS. V was pared by 2 bases and J by 2 bases, with 9 bases between. The DNA of the CDR3 is TGTGCCAGCAGTGAAGTCAGGGGTAACACCGGGGAGCTGTTTTTT. This encodes CASSEVRGNTGELFF.

This clone has a single count. The chain employs TRBV28 and TRBJ2-7, with TRBD2 matching over 14 bases. The V and J ends lost 4 bases and 7 bases, in that order; junction bases with no gene match: 9. This CDR3 contains 16 residues. Germline V gene lookup returns CDR1 MDHEN and CDR2 SYDVKM. The chain's CDR3 is CASSSTGTSGSPEQYF. CDR3 bases: TGTGCCAGCAGTTCCACCGGGACTAGCGGGAGCCCAGAGCAGTACTTC.

The rearrangement joins TRBV19 to TRBJ1-5; D remains unclear. Germline values: CDR1 LNHDA, CDR2 SQIVND (reference sequence). V dropped 5 bases and J dropped 5 bases, with 19 bases sitting between them. This CDR3 comprises 16 residues. The CDR3 reads CASSPPTVTFDQPQHF. In DNA, the CDR3 is TGTGCCAGTAGTCCCCCGACGGTTACTTTCGATCAGCCCCAGCATTTT.

The chain has TRBV7-2 and TRBJ2-2, with D tentatively TRBD2 (6 bases). Per germline, CDR1 SGHTA and CDR2 FQGNSA. The ends were cut back, 2 bases at V and 4 bases at J, with 11 bases in the middle. This CDR3 region has 15 residues. Here the CDR3 reads CASSLWTTSTGELFF. CDR3 DNA sequence: TGTGCCAGCAGCTTATGGACTACAAGCACCGGGGAGCTGTTTTTT.

The J gene is TRBJ1-1, the V gene TRBV5-4; D gene unclear. CDR1 and CDR2 from the germline V gene are SGHNT and YYREEE (reference sequence). Trimming removed 0 bases at V and 1 base at J, with 10 bases between. The length of the CDR3 is 15 residues. Here the CDR3 DNA reads TGTGCCAGCAGCTTGGCTGGGCCGTCGAACACTGAAGCTTTCTTT. Amino acid sequence: CASSLAGPSNTEAFF.

To note about this clone: The identical CDR3 is also encoded by other nucleotide sequences in the sample. This CDR3 is CASSFGLEAFF. CDR3 DNA sequence: TGTGCCAGCAGTTTCGGGCTGGAGGCTTTCTTT. The chain is built from TRBV28 and TRBJ1-1; D call uncertain. Germline V lookup: CDR1 MDHEN, CDR2 SYDVKM. V lost 3 bases and J lost 11, with 10 bases in between. The CDR3 length is 11 residues.

The chain links TRBV7-8 to TRBJ1-4, with no clear D. This CDR3 is 16 amino acids long. The germline CDR1 and CDR2 sequences are SGHVS and FQNEAQ. The ends were cut back, 5 bases at V and 0 bases at J, with 13 bases in the middle. CDR3 sequence: CASSGRRLSTNEKLFF. CDR3 nucleotide sequence: TGTGCCAGCAGCGGCCGGCGTCTGTCAACTAATGAAAAACTGTTTTTT.

This sequence joins TRBV7-9 and TRBJ1-2; the match to TRBD1 covers 7 bases. The V segment lost 2 bases and the J segment 6 bases; nucleotides outside the gene matches: 6. This CDR3 contains 14 residues. CDR1 is SEHNR and CDR2 is FQNEAQ in the germline V gene (reference sequence). The CDR3 reads CASSLLAGGNGYTF. CDR3 DNA sequence: TGTGCCAGCAGCTTATTGGCAGGGGGTAATGGCTACACCTTC.

For this clone: Different DNA sequences within this sample yield the same CDR3. This chain links TRBV28 with TRBJ1-3, with D possibly matching TRBD1 (6 bases). Germline CDR1 reads MDHEN; CDR2 reads SYDVKM. Between the trimmed V and J ends, which lost 3 bases and 2 bases, there was a span of 8 bases. The CDR3 is 14 residues long. This chain's CDR3 is CASSFRTAGNTIYF. The CDR3 DNA follows: TGTGCCAGCAGTTTCCGGACAGCTGGAAACACCATATATTTT.

Only one count was recorded for this clone. The chain employs TRBV9 and TRBJ2-5; D unresolved. This CDR3 is built from 11 residues. V lost 3 bases to trimming and J lost 5 bases, with 5 bases between them. Germline-derived CDR1 and CDR2 are SGDLS and YYNGEE. The CDR3 here is CASSDEETQYF. CDR3 nucleotide sequence: TGTGCCAGCAGCGACGAGGAGACCCAGTACTTC.

The rearrangement links TRBV5-5 to TRBJ1-3, with 9 bases that match TRBD1. The length of the CDR3 is 16 residues. V shed 0 bases and J 8 bases; nucleotides not matched to a gene: 9. CDR1 and CDR2 from the germline V gene are SGHKS and YYEKEE (reference sequence). CDR3 nucleotide sequence: TGTGCCAGCAGCTTGGGGGCAGGGACAGGGAGATACACCATATATTTT. It yields the protein CASSLGAGTGRYTIYF.

The chain joins TRBV7-2 to TRBJ2-5, with 12 bases that match TRBD2. CDR1 SGHTA and CDR2 FQGNSA come from the germline V gene. The CDR3 consists of 19 residues. J gave up 0 bases and V 1 base, and 9 bases lay outside the gene matches. The CDR3 here is CASSLGVASGRGYQETQYF. In DNA, the CDR3 is TGTGCCAGCAGCTTAGGGGTGGCTAGCGGGAGGGGGTACCAAGAGACCCAGTACTTC.

Comments on this clone: This specimen includes other DNA sequences encoding the same CDR3. The gene calls are TRBV7-2 and TRBJ1-2; D remains ambiguous. This CDR3 contains 12 residues. V was shortened by 1 base and J by 2 bases, with 2 bases between the two germline ends. The germline V gene encodes CDR1 SGHTA and CDR2 FQGNSA. This CDR3 reads CASSLVNYGYTF. CDR3 bases: TGTGCCAGCAGCTTAGTCAACTATGGCTACACCTTC.